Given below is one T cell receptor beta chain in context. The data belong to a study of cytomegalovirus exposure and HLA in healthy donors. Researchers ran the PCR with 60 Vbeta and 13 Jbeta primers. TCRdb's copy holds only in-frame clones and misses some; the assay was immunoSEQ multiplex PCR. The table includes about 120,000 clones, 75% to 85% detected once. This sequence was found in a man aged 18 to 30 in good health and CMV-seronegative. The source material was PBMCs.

CDR3 bases: TGCGCCAGCAGCCAAGCGGTAGCCACAGATACGCAGTATTTT. Amino acid sequence: CASSQAVATDTQYF. The J gene is TRBJ2-3, the V gene TRBV4-1, with D uncertain. V lost 1 base and J 2 bases, leaving 7 bases between the germline ends. The CDR3 sequence is 14 residues long. From germline, CDR1 is MGHRA and CDR2 YSYEKL.